This T cell receptor beta chain was recovered during a study of cytomegalovirus exposure and HLA in healthy donors (dated by TCRdb to about 2017). Looking at the study overall: In an earlier analysis of approximately 500 of the donors, around 300 Gb of sequence data and 90 million to 120 million unique TCR beta sequences from 150 million to 200 million T cells were reported. Approximately 310 gigabases of sequencing data and 78 million or so unique TCR sequences were included in an early release covering 500 to 750 HLA-typed donors. Of the roughly 400 genotyped donors, 65% to 90% were placed in the genetic ancestry cluster associated with self-reported Caucasian donors. The study aimed to test whether cataloging public T cell receptors could reveal signatures of past pathogen exposure. The study used immunosequencing to profile the T cell repertoires of approximately 650 subjects and linked those repertoires to cytomegalovirus serostatus. Along with the roughly 700-subject first cohort, a separate validation cohort of approximately 110 different subjects was used. High-throughput TCR immunosequencing, statistical association of individual TCRs with disease status, and machine learning were combined to predict cytomegalovirus infection status. To study patterns of TCR occurrence, a later analysis re-analyzed previously published TCR beta repertoires from hundreds of donors and added high-resolution HLA genotyping. The later analysis used no new phenotypic data to find candidate immune exposures, relying instead on TCR beta sequences and their occurrence across donors. An earlier analysis of several hundred of the donors applied high-throughput TCR beta sequencing to assess whether each TCR beta V gene segment acted as functional or pseudogenic. Donor age, sex, ethnicity and CMV serostatus were collected together with the repertoire data. A later genetic analysis took genome-wide SNP genotypes for 398 of the 666 donors and used that subset as a discovery cohort. Every repertoire in the discovery cohort had been generated on one and the same sequencing platform. Both class I and class II loci were covered by HLA typing, at four-digit resolution. Typing coverage varied by locus: roughly 629-630 donors for A, B, C, DRB1 and DQB1; some 520 for DQA1; about 590 for DPA1; roughly 450 for DPB1. Four to six DR-DQ haplotypes were handled as single units for association and clustering because linkage in the cohort was strong. Among some 400 genotyped donors of the cohort, an average of approximately 220,000 unique TCR beta nucleotide sequences was sequenced per donor, of which about 19% were non-productive. Broad study findings and their caveats: Roughly uniform sequencing depth across donors was assumed in presence/absence analyses, although this assumption may not hold. An association between a missense DCLRE1C variant and V-gene and J-gene trimming of TCR beta chains was found in a later genetic analysis and replicated in an independent cohort. According to the authors, the approach could potentially be generalized to other disease states and immunological phenotypes. Cytomegalovirus status was reported to be diagnosed by the classifier with high specificity and sensitivity in both the original and validation cohorts. Correlated functional status among segregating V segments might reflect linkage disequilibrium, but an unknown experimental factor could not be ruled out. A later analysis reported that several top co-occurrence clusters appeared linked to parvovirus B19, influenza, CMV and Epstein-Barr virus. When HLA alleles, especially DR and DQ, strongly co-occurred, attributing TCR associations to individual alleles was difficult. While some public TCRs were present in many individuals, most TCR sequences turned up only very rarely across donors. The 87-base-pair reads could not distinguish some IMGT-functional V segments, including TRBV6-2 and TRBV6-3, so those segments were excluded. According to a later analysis, TCR association rates differed among HLA loci, with DRB1 alleles showing the most associated TCRs and HLA-C alleles showing the fewest. Specific HLA alleles were associated with 15,000 to 20,000 TCR beta sequences at a false discovery rate of 0.05 in a later analysis. The study gave a list of under 200 TCR beta chains associated with cytomegalovirus. Most CMV-associated TCR beta chains appeared to be HLA-restricted in a later analysis, and the HLA associations seemed to be driven largely by CMV exposure. Only TCR beta chains were sequenced in this cohort, and the absence of alpha or paired-chain data limited detectable features. A group of highly shared sequence variants was considered likely to be a technical artifact of the sequencing pipeline. A later analysis found that HLA-associated TCR beta chains were more clonally expanded and had lower generation probabilities than equally common non-associated chains. In vitro tests confirmed that a few of the cytomegalovirus-associated TCR beta chains recognize cytomegalovirus antigens. A further reported finding was that TCR beta sequences accurately predicted the HLA-A and HLA-B alleles for most subjects in the first cohort. Broadly in line with IMGT annotations, most TCR beta V segments showed up in productive rearrangements about 90% or about 30% of the time in an earlier analysis of several hundred of the donors. Because HLA typing was unavailable for some donors at each locus, only the typed subset was used in association tests. According to a later genetic analysis, donors in an Asian-associated ancestry cluster had fewer N-insertions in productive TCRs than the roughly 700-donor mean. Because counts were too low, roughly 16 rarely observed V segments, including chromosome 9 orphons, were excluded from the earlier analysis of under 650 of the donors. For the cohort, immune exposure information was limited to CMV serostatus.

The method behind the library was the immunoSEQ multiplex PCR assay. The multiplex PCR relied on a mix of 60 forward primers for TCR Vbeta segments and 13 reverse primers for TCR Jbeta segments. The CDR3 region of rearranged TCR beta genes was amplified from genomic DNA with a multiplex PCR assay. The Illumina HiSeq System was used to sequence the amplified TCR beta libraries as 87-base-pair reads. As for the authors' bioinformatics: A later analysis counted tens of millions of unique TCR beta chains across the 666 repertoires, and some 12 million of these chains were shared by at least two donors. To remove PCR and sequencing errors, raw reads were error-corrected and collapsed into unique sequences using a nearest-neighbor algorithm that merged closely related sequences. CDR3 sequences were aligned to IMGT reference sequences to assign V, D and J gene segments. Each retained sequence needed at least a six-nucleotide match to both a V gene segment and a J gene segment. Rearrangements were classified as productive when the CDR3 lacked stop codons and remained in frame with V and J, and all other rearrangements were classified as non-productive. CDR3 was defined according to IMGT convention as the region running from the second conserved V-encoded cysteine to the conserved J-encoded phenylalanine. Sequences without an unambiguous match to a single V gene segment were excluded from the earlier analysis of 450 to 650 of the donors. In an earlier analysis of 500 to 750 of the donors, V segments were called functional above 56.7% productive rearrangements and were called segregating when the between-donor standard deviation exceeded 5%. A statistical classification framework was built to diagnose cytomegalovirus status from the catalog of TCR beta chain sequences. V and J gene assignment, in a later analysis, came from comparing TCR nucleotide sequences with IMGT/GENE-DB human TR gene sequences. A later analysis assigned CDR3 sequences and most-parsimonious VDJ recombination scenarios with the TCRdist pipeline. In a later analysis, each TCR beta chain was defined by its CDR3 amino acid sequence together with its V-gene family, and reads lacking a unique V-gene family were excluded. A later analysis removed 500 to 650 highly shared, low-generation-probability nucleotide sequences to deal with suspected cross-contamination and a sequencing artifact. In a later analysis, a clonal expansion index for each public chain was calculated from normalized within-repertoire ranks of inferred template counts. In a later analysis, generation probabilities were computed with a VDJ recombination model fitted to out-of-frame rearrangements, and the resulting probabilities were checked against IGoR. Hypergeometric tests were used in a later analysis to score TCR-TCR, TCR-HLA and TCR-CMV co-occurrence, with a repertoire-size bias correction applied to the TCR pairs. A later analysis estimated false discovery rates by permuting HLA or CMV assignments 20 times. A later analysis grouped co-occurring TCRs with DBSCAN, adding TCRdist sequence similarity when clustering within HLA-allele-positive subsets. For co-occurrence clustering, repertoires with fewer than 30,000 or more than 120,000 public chains were excluded, along with five repertoires with anomalous nucleotide sharing. TCRdb holds this immuneACCESS table with in-frame rearrangements only. Some clones are missing; in checked studies, unresolved V genes explain under half, and the rest has no known cause. D and trimming come from the DNA, and the V and J calls and clone size come from that table. Across this sample there are roughly 130,000 clones, with roughly 88% seen only once. The ten biggest clones cover 2.5% to 3% of the sample.

This clone was seen more than once but under ten times. Its recognized antigen is unknown. No quality values exist for individual bases; no much larger clone is one base distant. The cohort comprised some 700 healthy bone marrow donors. At the time of sampling, all cohort members were nominally healthy, though unrecorded immune exposures were likely present. The donor tested CMV seropositive and was one of the 289 seropositive cohort members. A peripheral blood sample was collected from each donor, and TCR beta sequencing was performed on peripheral blood mononuclear cells. Genomic DNA was extracted from the blood cell samples with the Qiagen DNeasy Blood Extraction Kit. Taken from cysteine to phenylalanine, the CDR3 has 13 residues. The only DNA kept is the CDR3, 39 bases in frame from the first base. For CDR1 and CDR2, the germline V gene lists SGDLS and YYNGEE. V is cut back by 0 bases and J by 13 bases, with 6 bases in the junction unmatched.

Sequencing was performed on PBMCs. The receptor chain draws on TRBV9 and TRBJ2-1; TRBD2 agrees with 8 junctional bases. The TCR comes from a woman younger than 35 in good health and CMV-seropositive. The encoded CDR3 is CASSVVDGGVQFF. The DNA sequence is given as TGTGCCAGCAGCGTAGTTGACGGGGGGGTCCAGTTCTTC.